Below, one T cell receptor (beta chain) is given with its context. This entry is derived from a study of blood T cell repertoires in COVID-19. Study details: In each case, the material was cDNA or gDNA derived from T cells, B-cell-depleted T cells, or PBMCs.

Per the original data handling: Nucleated cell number was recorded as an estimate derived from reference gene primer amplification. Generated by immunoSEQ multiplex PCR, the TCRdb table keeps only in-frame clones and is missing some. V, J and clone size were drawn from that table, and D and trimming were deduced from the DNA. In the table there are 300,000 to 350,000 clones, roughly 85% of which are singletons. Across 20 to 25 US areas, participants ranged in age from 18 to 89 years. Germline CDR1 DFQATT, CDR2 SNEGSKA (reference sequence). V was clipped by 3 bases and J by 3 bases; unmatched bases: 2. The length of the CDR3 is 15 residues.

The source of this sequence is a woman between 40 and 50 years old with acute COVID-19. Material for sequencing was PBMCs or T cells enriched from blood (not recorded which). J is TRBJ2-1 and V is TRBV20-1; TRBD2 matches 13 bases. CDR3 loop: CSASGTSGNYNEQFF. In DNA form, the CDR3 reads TGCAGTGCTAGTGGGACTAGCGGGAACTACAATGAGCAGTTCTTC.